The 3 T cell receptor beta chains in this list originate from one sample, sequenced in a study of cytotoxic CD8 clonotypes in ibrutinib-treated CLL. This table comes from immunoSEQ multiplex PCR, and its TCRdb copy is limited to in-frame clones, with some not included. Among about 25,000 clones listed, about four fifths were seen once. The material was PBMCs, obtained before ibrutinib treatment. The receptors originated from a human donor with chronic lymphocytic leukemia.

The chain has TRBV9 and TRBJ2-1; the match to TRBD1 covers 7 bases. The trim removed 2 bases at V and 8 bases at J, leaving 10 bases unmatched. Per the germline V gene, CDR1 is SGDLS and CDR2 is YYNGEE. The CDR3 spans 15 residues. The CDR3 here is CASSVGTALGDEQFF. For the CDR3, the DNA is TGTGCCAGCAGCGTTGGGACAGCCCTTGGGGATGAGCAGTTCTTC.

The J gene is TRBJ2-2, the V gene TRBV2, with TRBD2 matching 9 bases. Germline CDR1 reads SNHLY; CDR2 reads FYNNEI. Trimming took 4 bases from V and 4 from J; bases not matched to a gene: 10. The CDR3 is 17 amino acids. This CDR3 is CASSAISGRVSTGELFF. CDR3 DNA: TGTGCCAGCAGTGCGATTAGCGGGAGAGTTAGCACCGGGGAGCTGTTTTTT.

This clone was found once. CDR3 sequence: CASSHGRAQPQHF. DNA for the CDR3: TGTGCCAGCAGCCATGGGAGGGCTCAGCCCCAGCATTTT. The chain uses TRBV27 and TRBJ1-5; D unclear. CDR3 length equals 13 residues. CDR1 MNHEY and CDR2 SMNVEV come from the germline V gene (reference sequence). V shed 6 bases and J shed 6 bases, with 12 bases lying between them.